This TCR beta chain was observed in a study of blood T cell repertoires in COVID-19. About the study: In each case, the material was cDNA or gDNA derived from T cells, B-cell-depleted T cells, or PBMCs.

V dropped 4 bases and J dropped 7 bases, with 12 bases sitting between them. The CDR3 has 13 residues. The study assigned cohorts using participant-reported clinical history. Using immunoSEQ multiplex PCR, the repertoire was profiled, and TCRdb retains in-frame clones only, with some absent. The sample carries approximately 500,000 clones, approximately 87% recorded once. The sample taken for sequencing was PBMCs or T cells enriched from blood (not recorded which). The chain carries TRBV12-3 or TRBV12-4 and TRBJ2-3, with D perhaps TRBD2 (5 bases). The clonotype originates from a woman aged 40 to 49 who had recovered from COVID-19. CDR3 in DNA: TGTGCCAGCAGTTATGGACTGAGCCATACGCAGTATTTT. Protein product: CASSYGLSHTQYF.